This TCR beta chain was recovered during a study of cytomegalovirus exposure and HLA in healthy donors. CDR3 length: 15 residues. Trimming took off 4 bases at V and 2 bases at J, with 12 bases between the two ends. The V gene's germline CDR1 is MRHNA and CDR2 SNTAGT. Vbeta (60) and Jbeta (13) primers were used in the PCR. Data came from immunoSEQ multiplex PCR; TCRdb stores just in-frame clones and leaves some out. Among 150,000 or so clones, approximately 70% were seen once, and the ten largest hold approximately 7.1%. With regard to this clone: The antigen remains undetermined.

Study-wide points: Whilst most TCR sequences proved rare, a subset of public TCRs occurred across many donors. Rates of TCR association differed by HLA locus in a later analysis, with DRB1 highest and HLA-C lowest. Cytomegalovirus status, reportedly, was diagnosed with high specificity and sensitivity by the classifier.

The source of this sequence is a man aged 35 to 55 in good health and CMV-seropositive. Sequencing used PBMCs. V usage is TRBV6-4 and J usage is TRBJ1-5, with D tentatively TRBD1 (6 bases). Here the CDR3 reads CASSGGGRGNQPQHF. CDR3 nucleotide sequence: TGTGCCAGCAGTGGGGGGGGCCGGGGCAATCAGCCCCAGCATTTT.